The sequence of this TCR beta chain was determined in a study of response to subunit inactivated influenza vaccine. One entry per CDR3 protein, called by TCRdb with MiXCR from the RT-PCR reads. The sample holds about 700,000 distinct CDR3 sequences; 14% are singletons and the top ten take 7.5% to 9%. The specimen was PBMCs from blood, collected around 14 days before vaccination. The sequence came from a man in his fifties who received an inactivated influenza vaccine.

For the CDR3, the DNA is TGTGCCAGCACCGACCCCTCGGATACGCAGTATTTT. Amino acid sequence: CASTDPSDTQYF. The V and J genes are TRBV6-2 or TRBV6-3 and TRBJ2-3; D call uncertain. Trimming took off 7 bases at V and 6 bases at J, with 11 bases between the two ends. The V gene's germline CDR1 is MNHEY and CDR2 SVGEGT. CDR3 length: 12 amino acids.